A single sample gave rise to the 30 T cell receptor beta chains below, sequenced in a study of blood T cells in healthy people across ages. A second about 6 to 12 cycle PCR used barcoded and J-beta primers. TCRdb used MiXCR to reprocess the 5' RACE reads, holding one entry per CDR3 protein. The data hold about 290,000 distinct CDR3 sequences, with around 30% observed a single time. The sequencing input was blood. These receptors all come from a woman in her 70s in good health.

This clonotype has at least ten counts. The gene calls are TRBV5-1 and TRBJ2-7; 9 bases are shared with TRBD1. The trim removed 4 bases at V and 1 base at J, leaving 3 bases unmatched. The CDR3 runs to 14 residues. From germline, CDR1 is SGHRS and CDR2 YFSETQ. CDR3 sequence (DNA): TGCGCCAGCAGCCGTGGGACAGGGTCCTACGAGCAGTACTTC. It specifies CASSRGTGSYEQYF.

In its sample, this clonotype was seen a few times. V gene TRBV3-1 combines with J gene TRBJ2-7, with TRBD1 matching over 10 bases. The germline gives CDR1 LGHDT, CDR2 YNNKEL (reference sequence). This CDR3 is 15 amino acids long. The ends lost 3 bases at V and 3 bases at J; junction bases unmatched: 5. The CDR3 here is CASSHGQGGLYEQYF. In DNA form, the CDR3 reads TGTGCCAGCAGCCATGGACAGGGGGGCCTCTACGAGCAGTACTTC.

The rearrangement joins TRBV4-2 to TRBJ2-3; no firm D call. The CDR3 runs to 18 residues. Deletions cut 4 bases from V and 4 bases from J, with 24 bases between. CDR1 and CDR2 from the germline V gene are LGHNA and YNFKEQ. CDR3 sequence reads: CASSREADEQIRSDTQYF. CDR3 DNA sequence: TGTGCCAGCAGCCGTGAGGCCGATGAACAGATACGCTCAGATACGCAGTATTTT.

This clonotype was counted at least ten times. The rearrangement joins TRBV2 to TRBJ2-5; no definite D call. The germline V gene has CDR1 SNHLY and CDR2 FYNNEI. CDR3 length equals 13 residues. Trimming shortened V by 7 bases and J by 5 bases, and 14 bases separated the two germline ends. The CDR3 DNA sequence: TGTGCCAGCAACGAGCCTAATGGGGAGACCCAGTACTTC. Translating gives CASNEPNGETQYF.

This clonotype was detected many times. The germline gene is not matched at one end of the junction; a read error may be the cause. This chain links TRBV7-2 with TRBJ2-6, with TRBD1 matching 7 bases. This CDR3 comprises 10 residues. Germline loops: CDR1 SGHTA, CDR2 FQGNSA. CDR3 amino acids: CASSPLTGFF. The CDR3 DNA is TGTGCCAGCAGCCCCCTGACAGGGTTTTTC.

Ten or more counts support this clonotype. The V and J genes are TRBV12-3 or TRBV12-4 and TRBJ2-7, with D possibly matching TRBD1 (5 bases). V was cut by 2 bases and J by 2 bases, with 10 bases left in between. The CDR3 loop spans 14 amino acids. As DNA, the CDR3 is TGTGCCAGCAGTTTAAAAAAGGACACCTACGAGCAGTACTTC. Translated: CASSLKKDTYEQYF.

The V gene is TRBV12-3 or TRBV12-4, the J gene TRBJ2-1; D may be TRBD1 (6 bases). The end of the DNA fits TRBJ2-7 better, so the J call may be wrong. The CDR3 sequence is 13 residues long. The CDR3 here is CASSFRGSYEQYF. In DNA, the CDR3 is TGTGCCAGCAGTTTTAGGGGGTCGTACGAGCAGTACTTC.

This clonotype was recorded a few times. The rearrangement links TRBV5-1 to TRBJ1-1; maybe TRBD1 (6 bases). The CDR3 is 14 amino acids. V lost 4 bases and J lost 4, with 14 bases in between. Germline V CDR1 and CDR2: SGHRS, YFSETQ. The chain's CDR3 is CASSEGGMSTEAFF. For the CDR3, the DNA is TGCGCCAGCAGCGAGGGGGGTATGAGCACTGAAGCTTTCTTT.

This chain links TRBV29-1 with TRBJ2-5; 8 bases match TRBD2. The germline gives CDR1 SQVTM, CDR2 ANQGSEA. V trimming: 5 bases; J trimming: 4 bases; junction bases outside the gene matches: 12. The CDR3 runs 15 residues. CDR3 sequence (DNA): TGCAGCGTTAACCTGGGACTAGGGAGAGCAGAGACCCAGTACTTC. It yields the protein CSVNLGLGRAETQYF. Full variable domain (remainder filled in from reference TRBV29-1 and TRBJ2-5): SAVISQKPSRDICQRGTSLTIQCQVDSQVTMMFWYRQQPGQSLTLIATANQGSEATYESGFVIDKFPISRPNLTFSTLTVSNMSPEDSSIYLCSVNLGLGRAETQYFGPGTRLLVL.

This clonotype was recorded a few times. The J gene is TRBJ2-3, the V gene TRBV20-1; D call uncertain. Trimming pared 6 bases from V and 2 bases from J, leaving 6 bases between. The V gene's germline CDR1 is DFQATT and CDR2 SNEGSKA (reference sequence). The CDR3 length is 11 residues. The CDR3 region is CSAHTTDTQYF. DNA for the CDR3: TGCAGTGCCCATACCACAGATACGCAGTATTTT.

V usage is TRBV7-2 and J usage is TRBJ1-3, with D unresolved. The CDR3 has 16 residues. V lost 4 bases, J lost 2 bases, and 15 bases lay in between. Germline CDR1 SGHTA, CDR2 FQGNSA. For the CDR3, the DNA is TGTGCCAGCAGCTCAACCCCGTCGGGGACTGGAAACACCATATATTTT. This codes for CASSSTPSGTGNTIYF.

The chain carries TRBV12-3 or TRBV12-4 and TRBJ2-5; 10 nucleotides agree with TRBD2. The CDR3 covers 15 residues. With V trimmed by 6 bases and J by 7 bases, 11 bases remained unmatched. The chain's CDR3 is CASSPGAGGPGTQYF. DNA of the CDR3: TGTGCCAGCAGCCCCGGAGCGGGGGGGCCTGGGACCCAGTACTTC.

The chain has TRBV29-1 and TRBJ1-5; D gene uncertain. The CDR3 runs 12 residues. V dropped 4 bases and J dropped 4 bases, with 8 bases sitting between them. Germline assignment: CDR1 SQVTM and CDR2 ANQGSEA. The CDR3 region has the DNA TGCAGCGTTGGGGGATATAATCAGCCCCAGCATTTT. Translating it yields CSVGGYNQPQHF.

The chain joins TRBV6-1 to TRBJ2-1, with a tentative D call TRBD2 (7 bases). Between the trimmed V and J ends, which lost 7 bases and 12 bases, there was a span of 19 bases. This CDR3 region has 13 residues. Germline loops: CDR1 MNHNS, CDR2 SASEGT. The CDR3 loop is CASTSEGGHVQFF. The CDR3 DNA follows: TGTGCCAGCACCTCGGAGGGGGGGCACGTGCAGTTCTTC.

This clonotype showed up many times. V usage is TRBV12-3 or TRBV12-4 and J usage is TRBJ1-1; a weak D match, TRBD1 (6 bases). The CDR3 covers 13 residues. Trimming left V 6 bases short and J 4 bases short, with 12 bases between. The CDR3 sequence: CASSTGPSTEAFF. The CDR3 bases are TGTGCCAGCAGCACAGGGCCCTCCACTGAAGCTTTCTTT.

As concerns this clonotype: This sequence may be a read error, since a much larger clone differs from it by one base. The J gene is TRBJ2-1, the V gene TRBV7-6; tentative D call: TRBD1 (5 bases). The last part of the DNA fits TRBJ2-5 better; the J call may be wrong. The CDR3 loop spans 15 amino acids. Germline CDR1 SGHVS, CDR2 FNYEAQ. This chain's CDR3 is CASSGARTLQETQYF. The CDR3 nucleotides are TGTGCCAGCAGCGGCGCCAGGACACTCCAAGAGACCCAGTACTTC.

This clonotype was detected a few times. The chain recombines TRBV7-2 with TRBJ2-7, with a tentative D call TRBD2 (5 bases). Trimming took 4 bases from V and 0 from J, leaving 13 bases between them. From germline, CDR1 is SGHTA and CDR2 FQGNSA. There are 15 residues in the CDR3. The CDR3 protein is CASSSEAASSYEQYF. DNA of the CDR3: TGTGCCAGCAGCTCCGAAGCGGCAAGCTCCTACGAGCAGTACTTC.

The chain is built from TRBV9 and TRBJ2-5, with D perhaps matching TRBD1 or TRBD2 (6 bases each). The germline gives CDR1 SGDLS, CDR2 YYNGEE. Trimming removed 0 bases from V and 1 base from J, with 10 bases in between. CDR3 length equals 15 residues. The CDR3 sequence: CASSVVSGAQETQYF. The CDR3 region has the DNA TGTGCCAGCAGCGTAGTCTCGGGGGCCCAAGAGACCCAGTACTTC.

This clonotype has ten or more counts. V gene TRBV9 combines with J gene TRBJ1-6; D remains ambiguous. Per germline, CDR1 SGDLS and CDR2 YYNGEE. With 1 base removed from V and 5 bases from J, the gap between germline ends came to 7 bases. The CDR3 totals 14 residues. The CDR3 coding sequence is TGTGCCAGCAGCGTACTCAGTAATAATTCACCCCTCCACTTT. It specifies CASSVLSNNSPLHF. The full variable domain, completed using reference TRBV9 and TRBJ1-6, is DSGVTQTPKHLITATGQRVTLRCSPRSGDLSVYWYQQSLDQGLQFLIQYYNGEERAKGNILERFSAQQFPDLHSELNLSSLELGDSALYFCASSVLSNNSPLHFGNGTRLTVT.

The rearrangement joins TRBV7-2 to TRBJ2-5; maybe TRBD2 (7 bases). The J call may be in error: the DNA end matches TRBJ2-7 better. The CDR3 extends over 15 amino acids. The germline CDR1 and CDR2 sequences are SGHTA and FQGNSA. The CDR3 protein is CASSLLRGRAYEQYF. CDR3 nucleotides: TGTGCCAGCAGCCTCCTAAGGGGGAGGGCCTACGAGCAGTACTTC.

Only a few counts were recorded for this clonotype. V gene TRBV10-3 combines with J gene TRBJ2-5; 8 nucleotides match TRBD2. V lost 10 bases and J lost 0; bases outside the gene matches: 7. Germline CDR1 reads ENHRY; CDR2 reads SYGVKD. The CDR3 sequence is 14 residues long. CDR3 protein: CATSGRGDQETQYF. CDR3 in DNA: TGTGCCACGAGCGGGAGAGGCGACCAAGAGACCCAGTACTTC.

The chain has TRBV13 and TRBJ2-3, with 11 bases that match TRBD2. CDR3 length equals 20 residues. J gave up 6 bases and V 1 base, and 18 bases lay outside the gene matches. Germline CDR1 PRHDT, CDR2 FYEKMQ (reference sequence). The CDR3 DNA is TGTGCCAGCAGCTTAGTAGGCCAGGGACTAGCGGTAGCCGCCCTCGATACGCAGTATTTT. Translated: CASSLVGQGLAVAALDTQYF.

J is TRBJ2-3 and V is TRBV7-9; D gene uncertain. Trimming shortened V by 4 bases and J by 4 bases, and 18 bases separated the two germline ends. Germline lookup yields CDR1 SEHNR and CDR2 FQNEAQ (reference sequence). The CDR3 spans 16 residues. The CDR3 region has the DNA TGTGCCAGCAGCTCCTCCCAAGTGGCCTGGGCAGATACGCAGTATTTT. Translation: CASSSSQVAWADTQYF.

The chain recombines TRBV7-3 with TRBJ2-5; possible D gene TRBD2, 6 bases. The better agreement between TRBJ2-1 and the DNA end casts doubt on the J call. The CDR3 sequence is 15 residues long. Germline assignment: CDR1 SGHTA and CDR2 FQGTGA. CDR3 coding DNA: TGTGCCAGCAGCTTAATTGGGGGAGGTGGGGGTGAGCAGTTCTTC. This encodes CASSLIGGGGGEQFF.

There are many counts of this clonotype. This chain connects TRBV21-1 to TRBJ2-7; TRBD1, the D gene given by the table, was not confirmed from the DNA. TRBV21-1 is deemed a pseudogene. The CDR3 covers 16 residues. This CDR3 is CASSSWSANPRYEQYF. The CDR3 region has the DNA TGTGCCAGCAGCAGCTGGTCAGCCAACCCCCGCTACGAGCAGTACTTC.

The CDR3 nucleotides are TGTGCCAGCAGCTTAGGGCCCGGGGCCCTAAAGACCGGGGAGCTGTTTTTT. It codes for CASSLGPGALKTGELFF. This rearrangement joins TRBV7-9 to TRBJ2-2; D possibly matches TRBD1 or TRBD2 (5 bases each). The germline gives CDR1 SEHNR, CDR2 FQNEAQ (reference sequence). The CDR3 is 17 residues long. V lost 1 base and J 5 bases, leaving 17 bases between the germline ends.

The CDR3 spells CASSVWGTEAFF. The CDR3 nucleotides read TGTGCCAGCAGCGTTTGGGGCACTGAAGCTTTCTTT. The V gene is TRBV3-1, the J gene TRBJ1-1; D is ambiguous. The V end lost 5 bases, the J end lost 4 bases, and 8 bases lay between the germline ends. Germline assignment: CDR1 LGHDT and CDR2 YNNKEL (reference sequence). The CDR3 spans 12 residues.

The sample holds a few counts of this clonotype. The rearrangement uses TRBV29-1 and TRBJ2-7, with 13 nucleotides matching TRBD2. V shed 5 bases and J 1 base; nucleotides not matched to a gene: 5. The length of the CDR3 is 15 residues. CDR1 SQVTM and CDR2 ANQGSEA come from the germline V gene. DNA of the CDR3: TGCAGCGTTACTGTGGGACTAGCGGGATCCTACGAGCAGTACTTC. This sequence encodes CSVTVGLAGSYEQYF.

The chain has TRBV5-5 and TRBJ2-1; D not certain. The CDR3 spans 15 residues. Germline V lookup: CDR1 SGHKS, CDR2 YYEKEE (reference sequence). V lost 0 bases and J lost 0, with 7 bases in between. The CDR3 protein is CASSLEKGSYNEQFF. Written as DNA, the CDR3 is TGTGCCAGCAGCTTGGAAAAGGGCTCCTACAATGAGCAGTTCTTC.

The chain joins TRBV29-1 to TRBJ2-1, with D possibly being TRBD1 (6 bases). V was cut by 7 bases and J by 7 bases, with 11 bases left in between. The CDR3 spans 11 residues. Germline CDR1 SQVTM, CDR2 ANQGSEA. The CDR3, as DNA: TGCAGCGCAACCAGGGGAAATGAGCAGTTCTTC. Translation gives CSATRGNEQFF.